This is a list of T cell receptor beta chains from one sample in a study of CDR3 diversity in severe acne. TCRdb re-analysed the PCR reads in MiXCR, keeping a single row per CDR3 protein. The sample gives more than 85,000 distinct CDR3 sequences, about half of which show up once; roughly a tenth is in the top ten. Sequencing was done on a sample of blood. All receptors derive from a male donor in good health, serving as a control. The CDR3 runs from the conserved cysteine through the conserved F or W. The order of the fields is D gene, J gene, clone size, V gene, CDR3 DNA, CDR3 protein. The D gene is left open where the match is weak. Clone size is shown for a subset of rows, as once, few, many or a class of expanded clone.

TRBD1 TRBJ2-7 NA TRBV4-1 TGCGCCAGCAGCCAGGGCCCCGGGACAGGGTACGAGCAGTACTTC CASSQGPGTGYEQYF
NA TRBJ1-5 NA TRBV7-4 TGTGCCAGCAGCCAAACGGGCAGGGTCAATCAGCCCCAGCATTTT CASSQTGRVNQPQHF
NA TRBJ2-7 many TRBV27 TGTGCCAGCAGCCAACGGGGCTCCCCCCTCGAGCAGTACTTC CASSQRGSPLEQYF
TRBD1 TRBJ2-7 few TRBV11-2 TGTGCCAGCGTCGAGACAGGGGGGTACGAGCAGTACTTC CASVETGGYEQYF
NA TRBJ2-1 many TRBV11-2 TGTGCCAGCAGCCCCCGGCCCACTAGCAACAATGAGCAGTTCTTC CASSPRPTSNNEQFF
NA TRBJ2-5 many TRBV5-1 TGCGCCAGCGGCTATGGGGACCAAGAGACCCAGTACTTC CASGYGDQETQYF
NA TRBJ2-7 medium-sized TRBV6-5 TGTGCCAGCAGTTACCGCTACGAGCAGTACTTC CASSYRYEQYF
NA TRBJ2-7 NA TRBV4-1 TGCGCCGGCGGTCCCGCCGTGGGGTACGAGCAGTACTTC CAGGPAVGYEQYF
TRBD1 TRBJ1-6 NA TRBV7-9 TGTGCCAGCAGCGAGGACAGGCGGCCGACTTCACCCCTCCACTTT CASSEDRRPTSPLHF
NA TRBJ2-7 once TRBV25-1 TGTGCCTGGAAAGGGCCGGAAAACGAGCAGTACTTC CAWKGPENEQYF
NA TRBJ2-7 many TRBV10-1 TGCGCCAGCAGTGAGTCCGGGGAGCAGTACTTC CASSESGEQYF
TRBD1 TRBJ2-3 NA TRBV24-1 TGTGCCACCAGTGATATCTACAGGGGGAACACAGATACGCAGTATTTT CATSDIYRGNTDTQYF
NA TRBJ1-2 many TRBV2 TGTGCCAGCAGTGGACGGGGTCTGGGTGGCTACACCTTC CASSGRGLGGYTF
TRBD2 TRBJ2-7 NA TRBV7-2 TGTGCCAGCAGCTTAGTACTAGCGGGAGACTACGAGCAGTACTTC CASSLVLAGDYEQYF
NA TRBJ1-1 once TRBV29-1 TGCAGCGTCCCCGGGACGGAGAACACTGAAGCTTTCTTT CSVPGTENTEAFF
NA TRBJ1-6 few TRBV9 TGTGCCAGCAGCGTAGTCGGGGAGATTGATTCACCCCTCCACTTT CASSVVGEIDSPLHF
NA TRBJ2-5 NA TRBV24-1 TGTACCACCGGTGATCGGGTATGGGGCGAAGAGACCCAGTACTTC CTTGDRVWGEETQYF
TRBD1 TRBJ1-5 NA TRBV10-2 TGCGCCAGCAGTGGGTCGGGGACAGATAGCAATCAGCCCCAGCATTTT CASSGSGTDSNQPQHF
TRBD1 TRBJ1-4 many TRBV28 TGTGCCAGCGGCCGGGACAGAGGAAATGAAAAACTGTTTTTT CASGRDRGNEKLFF
TRBD1 TRBJ1-3 NA TRBV9 TGTGCCAGCAGCGTAAACAGGGGAGACACCATATATTTT CASSVNRGDTIYF
TRBD1 TRBJ2-5 NA TRBV20-1 TGCAGTGCTAGAGAGGCAGGGGGAGAGACCCAGTACTTC CSAREAGGETQYF
NA TRBJ2-7 NA TRBV2 TGTGCCTTTCAGTCCTACTACGAGCAGTACTTC CAFQSYYEQYF
TRBD1 TRBJ1-1 NA TRBV29-1 TGCAGCGTCGGATGGGGACAGGGGGCGATGAACACTGAAGCTTTCTTT CSVGWGQGAMNTEAFF
NA TRBJ2-7 NA TRBV20-1 TGCAGTGCTAGAGAGTGGGGGGGCTGGCGGGATTCCTACGAGCAGTACTTC CSAREWGGWRDSYEQYF
TRBD1 TRBJ2-1 few TRBV6-1 TGTGCCAGCAGTGGATTCGACAGGGTCCCCTGCAATGAGCAGTTCTTC CASSGFDRVPCNEQFF
NA TRBJ2-1 NA TRBV20-1 TGCAGTGCCCAGGATATGACTAGTGACTACAATGAGCAGTTCTTC CSAQDMTSDYNEQFF
NA TRBJ1-5 NA TRBV10-3 TGTGCCATCAGTGAAACGGGCGCTAATCAGCCCCAGCATTTT CAISETGANQPQHF
NA TRBJ2-7 NA TRBV25-1 TGTGCCAGCAGTGAATTTGTGGGCTTCGGCTACGAGCAGTACTTC CASSEFVGFGYEQYF
NA TRBJ2-3 once TRBV9 TGTGCCAGCAGCGTAAGCGGGAGCACAGATACGCAGTATTTT CASSVSGSTDTQYF
TRBD1 TRBJ1-1 many TRBV28 TGTGCCAGCAGCCACGGGACAGTGGTGAACACTGAAGCTTTCTTT CASSHGTVVNTEAFF
TRBD1 TRBJ2-7 NA TRBV28 TGTGCCAGCAGTTTTAAGGACAGGGTAAACGAGCAGTACTTC CASSFKDRVNEQYF
NA TRBJ1-1 few TRBV6-5 TGTGCCAGCAGTTACGGAGGGAGGTTCTCCGGGGACACTGAAGCTTTCTTT CASSYGGRFSGDTEAFF
TRBD2 TRBJ2-7 NA TRBV29-1 TGCAGCCACCCACTAGCGGGGAACTACGAGCAGTACTTC CSHPLAGNYEQYF
NA TRBJ1-3 many TRBV25-1 TGTGCCAGCAGTGAACGGGCAGGCGGAAACACCATATATTTT CASSERAGGNTIYF
NA TRBJ2-3 few TRBV7-9 TGTGCCAGCAGCCCCCGGGGTAGCACAGATACGCAGTATTTT CASSPRGSTDTQYF
NA TRBJ2-2 NA TRBV24-1 TGTGCCACCAGTGACCTGACAGAGAACACCGGGGAGCTGTTTTTT CATSDLTENTGELFF
TRBD1 TRBJ1-5 few TRBV29-1 TGCAGCGTTGCGGGACAGGGGGCCGGAGGGAGCAATCAGCCCCAGCATTTT CSVAGQGAGGSNQPQHF
NA TRBJ2-5 few TRBV20-1 TGCAGTGCTAGAGATGAGTCAGGGGGGGCCCCGGTTCAAGAGACCCAGTACTTC CSARDESGGAPVQETQYF
TRBD2 TRBJ2-1 NA TRBV10-1 TGCGCCAGCAGCGCCGGACTAGCGGGGGGGGAGGAGCAGTTCTTC CASSAGLAGGEEQFF
TRBD2 TRBJ2-5 NA TRBV3-1 TGTGCCAGCAGCCAAGACGGGGGGAGGGCCGAGGAGACCCAGTACTTC CASSQDGGRAEETQYF